This note documents a single T cell receptor beta chain sequence. CDR1 MNHNY and CDR2 SVGAGI come from the germline V gene (reference sequence). This CDR3 contains 15 residues. V shed 2 bases and J 1 base; nucleotides not matched to a gene: 3. This entry belongs to a study of cytomegalovirus exposure and HLA in healthy donors. Whole-study context: The roughly 660 first-cohort repertoires shared a platform with the 130 or so validation repertoires, as reported in a later analysis.

Repertoires were generated with immunoSEQ multiplex PCR, while TCRdb's copy carries only in-frame clones and drops some. The data hold roughly 82,000 clones, with about 92% observed a single time. Specimen: PBMCs. The origin of this receptor is a man between 18 and 35 years old in good health and CMV-seronegative. The gene calls are TRBV6-6 and TRBJ2-3, with 7 bases aligning to TRBD1. Here the CDR3 reads CASSYSGQGTDTQYF. The CDR3 nucleotides read TGTGCCAGCAGTTACAGCGGACAGGGCACAGATACGCAGTATTTT.